One and the same sample provided the 21 T cell receptor beta chains below, sequenced in a study of blood T cell repertoires in COVID-19. Repertoires were generated with immunoSEQ multiplex PCR, while TCRdb's copy carries only in-frame clones and drops some. The table records fewer than 150,000 clones, around 90% of them present only once. The sequenced material came from peripheral blood. The receptors here all came from a woman between 45 and 65 years old with active or convalescent COVID-19.

The chain employs TRBV4-1 and TRBJ2-7; the match to TRBD1 covers 8 bases. Germline loops: CDR1 MGHRA, CDR2 YSYEKL. Germline trimming cut 3 bases from V and 7 bases from J; bases unmatched to any gene: 8. CDR3 length: 14 residues. CDR3: CASSQNGQGPEQYF. For the CDR3, the DNA is TGCGCCAGCAGCCAGAACGGACAGGGACCGGAGCAGTACTTC.

The rearrangement links TRBV28 to TRBJ1-1, with TRBD1 matching over 8 bases. Germline V lookup: CDR1 MDHEN, CDR2 SYDVKM. The CDR3 loop spans 14 amino acids. J gave up 5 bases and V 6 bases, and 8 bases lay outside the gene matches. CDR3 loop: CASREQGGRTEAFF. CDR3 DNA: TGTGCCAGCAGAGAACAGGGGGGAAGAACTGAAGCTTTCTTT.

This chain connects TRBV24-1 to TRBJ2-2, with D possibly matching TRBD1 (6 bases). The CDR3 is made up of 16 amino acids. Germline CDR1 is KGHDR and CDR2 is SFDVKD. V was pared by 4 bases and J by 1 base, with 12 bases between. In DNA form, the CDR3 reads TGTGCCACCAGTGAGCAGGGGCGGAGGAACACCGGGGAGCTGTTTTTT. It is translated as CATSEQGRRNTGELFF.

The chain has TRBV3-1 (or the pseudogene TRBV3-2) and TRBJ1-2, with D perhaps matching TRBD1 (5 bases). The CDR3 sequence is 19 residues long. V lost 10 bases to trimming and J lost 5 bases, with 35 bases between them. The germline V gene encodes CDR1 LGHDT and CDR2 YNNKEL (reference sequence). The CDR3 bases are TGTGCCACCGAGCCACGGGTGTCGCCGCTCGGTGGGGGGATATATGGCTACACCTTC. Translated: CATEPRVSPLGGGIYGYTF.

The chain recombines TRBV28 with TRBJ1-3; 10 bases fit TRBD1. CDR3 size: 15 residues. The ends lost 2 bases at V and 7 bases at J; junction bases unmatched: 5. Germline loops: CDR1 MDHEN, CDR2 SYDVKM. The CDR3 DNA is TGTGCCAGCAGTTTAGGGGGACAGGGGAGGAACACCATATATTTT. It yields the protein CASSLGGQGRNTIYF. The complete variable domain, with remaining parts taken from reference TRBV28 and TRBJ1-3, reads DVKVTQSSRYLVKRTGEKVFLECVQDMDHENMFWYRQDPGLGLRLIYFSYDVKMKEKGDIPEGYSVSREKKERFSLILESASTNQTSMYLCASSLGGQGRNTIYFGEGSWLTVV.

This clone has just a few counts. The V and J genes are TRBV19 and TRBJ1-2; 7 bases are shared with TRBD1. The CDR3 runs 15 residues. CDR1 and CDR2 (germline): LNHDA, SQIVND (reference sequence). The junction had 10 bases not matched to a gene; V was cut back by 4 bases and J by 5 bases. The CDR3 reads CASSTTRQGAYGYTF. The CDR3 nucleotides are TGTGCCAGTAGTACCACTCGACAGGGCGCTTATGGCTACACCTTC.

The rearrangement uses TRBV9 and TRBJ2-7, with TRBD1 as a possible D gene (5 bases). This CDR3 spans 15 amino acids. CDR1 is SGDLS, CDR2 YYNGEE, per germline. With 0 bases removed from V and 6 bases from J, the gap between germline ends came to 16 bases. The DNA of the CDR3 is TGTGCCAGCAGCGTAGGAGTGGGTAAGGGGATCGAGCAGTACTTC. It specifies CASSVGVGKGIEQYF. The full variable domain, rest sourced from reference TRBV9 and TRBJ2-7, is DSGVTQTPKHLITATGQRVTLRCSPRSGDLSVYWYQQSLDQGLQFLIQYYNGEERAKGNILERFSAQQFPDLHSELNLSSLELGDSALYFCASSVGVGKGIEQYFGPGTRLTVT.

V and J are TRBV2 and TRBJ2-1; the match to TRBD2 covers 7 bases. The trim removed 3 bases at V and 8 bases at J, leaving 1 base unmatched. The CDR3 has 12 residues. Germline CDR1 is SNHLY and CDR2 is FYNNEI. CDR3 residues: CASSEAGDEQFF. The DNA of the CDR3 is TGTGCCAGCAGTGAGGCGGGAGATGAGCAGTTCTTC.

The chain recombines TRBV6-2 or TRBV6-3 with TRBJ2-2, with a weak D call TRBD1 (6 bases). CDR3 length equals 13 residues. Germline V gives CDR1 MNHEY, CDR2 SVGEGT. V gave up 6 bases and J gave up 3 bases, with 8 bases separating them. The DNA for the CDR3 is TGTGCCAGCAGCGACAGGTACACCGGGGAGCTGTTTTTT. Encoded protein: CASSDRYTGELFF.

This chain uses TRBV4-1 with TRBJ2-3, with a possible D match to TRBD1 (5 bases). CDR1 is MGHRA and CDR2 is YSYEKL in the germline V gene. V lost 1 base and J lost 5, with 13 bases in between. The CDR3 is 15 residues long. CDR3 sequence reads: CASSQASGPGDTQYF. The CDR3, as DNA: TGCGCCAGCAGCCAAGCTTCAGGGCCGGGAGATACGCAGTATTTT.

This chain connects TRBV7-9 to TRBJ2-1; TRBD2 might be the D (5 bases). The V gene's germline CDR1 is SEHNR and CDR2 FQNEAQ (reference sequence). This CDR3 contains 12 residues. V lost 7 bases, J lost 8 bases, and 12 bases lay in between. The CDR3 DNA reads as TGTGCCAGCAACCTAGTCGGGGATGAGCAGTTCTTC. As protein: CASNLVGDEQFF.

The CDR3 region has the DNA TGTGCCAGCAGCTTGGGACAGGGGGCGGGCTATGGCTACACCTTC. Translated, it gives CASSLGQGAGYGYTF. The chain employs TRBV7-3 and TRBJ1-2; 12 bases are shared with TRBD1. The CDR3 sequence is 15 residues long. The V gene end was trimmed by 3 bases and the J gene end by 4 bases; junction bases not matched to a gene: 3. CDR1 and CDR2 (germline): SGHTA, FQGTGA.

The gene calls are TRBV9 and TRBJ2-1, with D possibly matching TRBD1 (5 bases). Germline CDR1 and CDR2: SGDLS and YYNGEE. The V end was cut by 2 bases, the J end by 10 bases, with 13 bases between. The CDR3 consists of 13 residues. The CDR3 coding sequence is TGTGCCAGCAGCGTCGTCAGGGATGGGGAGCAGTTCTTC. This gives the protein CASSVVRDGEQFF.

This sequence joins TRBV3-1 (or the pseudogene TRBV3-2) and TRBJ2-1, with D perhaps matching TRBD2 (6 bases). The V gene lost 4 bases and the J gene lost 5 bases, with 15 bases spanning the gap. Per germline, CDR1 LGHDT and CDR2 YNNKEL (reference sequence). CDR3 length equals 15 residues. CDR3 sequence reads: CASSRRYLADNEQFF. CDR3 bases: TGTGCCAGCAGCCGACGCTACTTAGCGGACAATGAGCAGTTCTTC.

This chain links TRBV19 with TRBJ2-7; D might be TRBD1 (6 bases). CDR3 length: 15 residues. Trimming took 9 bases from V and 0 from J, leaving 18 bases between them. Germline V gene data show CDR1 as LNHDA and CDR2 as SQIVND (reference sequence). The CDR3 loop is CASRSDRGSSYEQYF. The DNA for the CDR3 is TGTGCCAGCCGAAGCGATAGGGGGAGCTCCTACGAGCAGTACTTC.

The chain recombines TRBV29-1 with TRBJ1-2; the D is unclear. CDR3 size: 11 residues. CDR1 is SQVTM, CDR2 ANQGSEA, per germline. V was trimmed by 8 bases and J by 1 base, leaving 8 bases between them. For the CDR3, the DNA is TGCAGCTACGAGGATAACTATGGCTACACCTTC. Its translation is CSYEDNYGYTF.

The chain carries TRBV6-5 and TRBJ1-5, with D unclear. V was clipped by 0 bases and J by 5 bases, with 5 bases between them. In germline, CDR1 is MNHEY, CDR2 SVGAGI. The CDR3 is made up of 13 amino acids. CDR3 in DNA: TGTGCCAGCAGTTACTCCCCAGATCAGCCCCAGCATTTT. It is translated as CASSYSPDQPQHF.

The chain joins TRBV18 to TRBJ1-5, with 7 bases identical to TRBD1. Germline values: CDR1 KGHSH, CDR2 LQKENI. This CDR3 spans 17 amino acids. J lost 0 bases, V lost 2 bases, and 7 bases had no gene match. CDR3 sequence reads: CASSPAGTDRSNQPQHF. Here the CDR3 DNA reads TGTGCCAGCTCACCAGCCGGGACAGACCGTAGCAATCAGCCCCAGCATTTT.

This clone was seen more than once but under ten times. J is TRBJ2-7 and V is TRBV10-3, with 9 bases identical to TRBD1. CDR1 and CDR2 from the germline V gene are ENHRY and SYGVKD. Germline trimming cut 3 bases from V and 1 base from J; bases unmatched to any gene: 7. This CDR3 has 16 amino acids. The CDR3 region has the DNA TGTGCCATCAGTGATCGGGACAGGGATAGGTCCTACGAGCAGTACTTC. This translates into CAISDRDRDRSYEQYF.

CDR3 region: CASSLWGGRNTEAFF. The DNA of the CDR3 is TGTGCCAGCAGCCTTTGGGGGGGCCGCAACACTGAAGCTTTCTTT. This rearrangement joins TRBV5-8 to TRBJ1-1; a weak D match, TRBD1 (6 bases). CDR3 length: 15 residues. Germline CDR1 SGHTS, CDR2 YDEGEE. With 4 bases removed from V and 2 bases from J, the gap between germline ends came to 15 bases.

Here the CDR3 DNA reads TGTGCCAGCAGCTTCGAAGGGGTTGATGAGCAGTTCTTC. Its protein product is CASSFEGVDEQFF. This chain connects TRBV11-2 to TRBJ2-1; the D gene is possibly TRBD1 (5 bases). The V gene lost 3 bases and the J gene lost 8 bases, with 11 bases spanning the gap. This CDR3 contains 13 residues. The germline V gene has CDR1 SGHAT and CDR2 FQNNGV.